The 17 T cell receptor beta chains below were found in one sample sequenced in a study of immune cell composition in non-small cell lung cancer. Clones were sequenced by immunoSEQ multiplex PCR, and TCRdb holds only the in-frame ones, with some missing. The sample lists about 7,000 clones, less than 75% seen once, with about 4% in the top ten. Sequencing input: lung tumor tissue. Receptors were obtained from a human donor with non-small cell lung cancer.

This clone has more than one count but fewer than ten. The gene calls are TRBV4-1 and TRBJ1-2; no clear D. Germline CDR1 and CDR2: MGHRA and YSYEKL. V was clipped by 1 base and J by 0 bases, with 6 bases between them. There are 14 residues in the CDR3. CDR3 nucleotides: TGCGCCAGCAGCCAAGGAACATCTAACTATGGCTACACCTTC. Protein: CASSQGTSNYGYTF.

In DNA form, the CDR3 reads TGTGCCTGGAGGCGCGTGCGGAACACTGAAGCTTTCTTT. Residues: CAWRRVRNTEAFF. The V gene is TRBV30, the J gene TRBJ1-1; D not certain. From germline, CDR1 is GTSNPN and CDR2 SVGIG (reference sequence). The ends were cut back, 3 bases at V and 1 base at J, with 9 bases in the middle. This CDR3 region has 13 residues. Full variable domain (outside the CDR3, taken from reference TRBV30 and TRBJ1-1): SQTIHQWPATLVQPVGSPLSLECTVEGTSNPNLYWYRQAAGRGLQLLFYSVGIGQISSEVPQNLSASRPQDRQFILSSKKLLLSDSGFYLCAWRRVRNTEAFFGQGTRLTVV.

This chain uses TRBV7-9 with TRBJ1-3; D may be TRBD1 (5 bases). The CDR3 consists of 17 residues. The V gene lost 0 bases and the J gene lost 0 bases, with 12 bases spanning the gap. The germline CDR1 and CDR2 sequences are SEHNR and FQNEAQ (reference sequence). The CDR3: CASSLAIQALSGNTIYF. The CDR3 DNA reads TGTGCCAGCAGCTTAGCGATACAGGCGCTCTCTGGAAACACCATATATTTT. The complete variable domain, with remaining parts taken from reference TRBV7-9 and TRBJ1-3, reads DTGVSQNPRHKITKRGQNVTFRCDPISEHNRLYWYRQTLGQGPEFLTYFQNEAQLEKSRLLSDRFSAERPKGSFSTLEIQRTEQGDSAMYLCASSLAIQALSGNTIYFGEGSWLTVV.

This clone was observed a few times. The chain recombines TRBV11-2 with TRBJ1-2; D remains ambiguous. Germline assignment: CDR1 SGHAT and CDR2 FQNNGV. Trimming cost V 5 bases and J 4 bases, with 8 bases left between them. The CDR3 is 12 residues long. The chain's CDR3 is CASSGLIYGYTF. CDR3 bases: TGTGCCAGCAGCGGACTGATCTATGGCTACACCTTC.

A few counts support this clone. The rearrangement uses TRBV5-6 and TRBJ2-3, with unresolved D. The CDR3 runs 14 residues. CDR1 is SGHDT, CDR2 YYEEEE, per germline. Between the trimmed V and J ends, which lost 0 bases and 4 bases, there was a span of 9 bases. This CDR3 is CASSLGSVPDTQYF. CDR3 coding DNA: TGTGCCAGCAGCTTGGGGTCGGTCCCAGATACGCAGTATTTT.

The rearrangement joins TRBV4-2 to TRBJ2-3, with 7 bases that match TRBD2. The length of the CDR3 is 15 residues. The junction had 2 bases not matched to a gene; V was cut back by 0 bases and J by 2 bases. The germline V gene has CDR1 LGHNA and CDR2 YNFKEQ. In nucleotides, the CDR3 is TGTGCCAGCAGCCAAGAAAGCGGGGACACAGATACGCAGTATTTT. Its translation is CASSQESGDTDTQYF.

The CDR3 DNA reads TGTGCCAGCAGCCAAGATCAAGCGGGAGGAAGTCAAGAGACCCAGTACTTC. Its protein product is CASSQDQAGGSQETQYF. The V gene is TRBV4-2, the J gene TRBJ2-5, with 9 bases matching TRBD2. The CDR3 contains 17 residues. The trim removed 0 bases at V and 2 bases at J, leaving 7 bases unmatched. Germline V gives CDR1 LGHNA, CDR2 YNFKEQ.

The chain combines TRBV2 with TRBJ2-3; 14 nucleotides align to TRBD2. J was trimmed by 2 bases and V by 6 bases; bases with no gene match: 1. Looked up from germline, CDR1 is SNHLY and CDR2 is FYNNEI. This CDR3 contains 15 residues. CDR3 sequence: CASRTSGGATDTQYF. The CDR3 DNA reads TGTGCCAGCAGGACTAGCGGGGGGGCCACAGATACGCAGTATTTT.

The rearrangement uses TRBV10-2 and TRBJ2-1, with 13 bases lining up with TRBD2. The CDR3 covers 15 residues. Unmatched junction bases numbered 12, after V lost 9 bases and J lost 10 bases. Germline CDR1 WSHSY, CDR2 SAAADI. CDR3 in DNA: TGCGCCAGTATCCCGGGACTAGCGGGACCCCGCGAGCAGTTCTTC. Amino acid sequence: CASIPGLAGPREQFF.

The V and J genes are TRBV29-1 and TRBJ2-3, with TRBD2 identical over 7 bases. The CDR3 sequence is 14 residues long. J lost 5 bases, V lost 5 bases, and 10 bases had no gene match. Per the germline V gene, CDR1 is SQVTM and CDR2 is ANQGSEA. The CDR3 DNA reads TGCAGCGTTCCTCGGGGGGAAAGTGGAGATACGCAGTATTTT. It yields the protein CSVPRGESGDTQYF.

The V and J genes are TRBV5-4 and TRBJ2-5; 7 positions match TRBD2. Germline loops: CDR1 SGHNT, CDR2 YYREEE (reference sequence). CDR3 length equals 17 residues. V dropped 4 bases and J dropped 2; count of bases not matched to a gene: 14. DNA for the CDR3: TGTGCCAGCAGCAGGGGAGGAGCGGGAACTGCTCAAGAGACCCAGTACTTC. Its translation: CASSRGGAGTAQETQYF.

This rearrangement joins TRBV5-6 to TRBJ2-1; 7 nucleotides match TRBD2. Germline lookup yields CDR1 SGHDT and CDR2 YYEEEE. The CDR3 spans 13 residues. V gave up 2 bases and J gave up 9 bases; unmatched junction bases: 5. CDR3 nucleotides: TGTGCCAGCAGCTTATCGGGGGGTGGTGAGCAGTTCTTC. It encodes CASSLSGGGEQFF.

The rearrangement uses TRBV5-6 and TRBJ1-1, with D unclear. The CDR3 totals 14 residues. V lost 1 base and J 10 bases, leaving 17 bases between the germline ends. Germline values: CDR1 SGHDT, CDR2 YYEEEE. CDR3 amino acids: CASSLFRDSVGAFF. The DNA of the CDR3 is TGTGCCAGCAGCTTGTTCCGAGATTCGGTCGGAGCTTTCTTT. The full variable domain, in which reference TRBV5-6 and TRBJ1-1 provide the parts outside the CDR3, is DAGVTQSPTHLIKTRGQQVTLRCSPKSGHDTVSWYQQALGQGPQFIFQYYEEEERQRGNFPDRFSGHQFPNYSSELNVNALLLGDSALYLCASSLFRDSVGAFFGQGTRLTVV.

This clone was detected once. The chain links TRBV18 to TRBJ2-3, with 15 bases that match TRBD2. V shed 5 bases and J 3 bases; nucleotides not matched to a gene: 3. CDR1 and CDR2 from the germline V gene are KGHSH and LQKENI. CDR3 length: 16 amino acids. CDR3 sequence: CASSSGLAGGTDTQYF. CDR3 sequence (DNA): TGTGCCAGCTCATCGGGACTAGCGGGAGGTACAGATACGCAGTATTTT.

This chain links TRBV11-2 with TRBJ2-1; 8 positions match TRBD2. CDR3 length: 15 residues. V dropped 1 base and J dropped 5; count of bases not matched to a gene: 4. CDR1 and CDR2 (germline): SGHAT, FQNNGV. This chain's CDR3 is CASSLAGLDNNEQFF. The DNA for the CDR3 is TGTGCCAGCAGCTTAGCGGGACTAGATAACAATGAGCAGTTCTTC.

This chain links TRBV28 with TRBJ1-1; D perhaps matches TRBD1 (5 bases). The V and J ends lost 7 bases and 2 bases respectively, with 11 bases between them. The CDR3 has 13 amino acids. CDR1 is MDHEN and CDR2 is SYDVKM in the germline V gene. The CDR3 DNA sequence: TGTGCCAGCATCCGGGGGGTAAACACTGAAGCTTTCTTT. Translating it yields CASIRGVNTEAFF.

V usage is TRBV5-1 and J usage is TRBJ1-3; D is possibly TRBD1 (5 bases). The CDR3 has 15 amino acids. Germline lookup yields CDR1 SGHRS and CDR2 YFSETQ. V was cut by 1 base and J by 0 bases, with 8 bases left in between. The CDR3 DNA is TGCGCCAGCAGCTTGACAGGACCCTCTGGAAACACCATATATTTT. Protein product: CASSLTGPSGNTIYF.